This section outlines one TCR beta chain sequence together with its context. Its antigen is not known. The repertoire was sequenced with immunoSEQ multiplex PCR; TCRdb's copy has only in-frame clones and lacks some. The repertoire holds some 120,000 clones, with about nine tenths as singletons. CDR1 is GTSNPN, CDR2 SVGIG, per germline (reference sequence). This CDR3 spans 14 amino acids. Trimming removed 0 bases from V and 10 bases from J, with 13 bases in between. The data originate from a study of T cell responses to AZD1222 COVID-19 vaccine. The study, taken as a whole, reports: The study sampled repertoires only after the peak T cell response. Spike-specific TCR breadth and depth grew following two AZD1222 doses. The study reported that nearly half of spike-specific TCRs target unmutated variant regions.

This chain uses TRBV30 with TRBJ1-6; D is unresolved. The TCR sequence derives from an adult in good health. Sequenced material: peripheral blood, taken on day 0 of AZD1222 vaccination. The CDR3 spells CAWSVGAMDSPLHF. DNA of the CDR3: TGTGCCTGGAGTGTAGGTGCTATGGACTCACCCCTCCACTTT. Together with reference TRBV30 and TRBJ1-6, the CDR3 gives the full variable domain: SQTIHQWPATLVQPVGSPLSLECTVEGTSNPNLYWYRQAAGRGLQLLFYSVGIGQISSEVPQNLSASRPQDRQFILSSKKLLLSDSGFYLCAWSVGAMDSPLHFGNGTRLTVT.